These 24 T cell receptor beta chains were sequenced from one sample in a study of early T cells in non-severe SARS-CoV-2 infection (dated by TCRdb to the early 2020s). The library relied on 5' RACE. The instrument given in TCRdb is NextSeq 500. Clones were called with MiXCR by TCRdb after fastp trimmed the public reads at Q25, and only in-frame beta chains were retained. Identical CDR3 protein sequences are pooled into one entry, listed with their most common genes and DNA. The table for this sample lists tens of thousands of distinct CDR3 sequences; 16% of them were counted only once. The ten most abundant clones make up about 4.7% of the sample. The material was whole blood, obtained at baseline. These receptors all come from an adult who was a healthcare worker with PCR-confirmed SARS-CoV-2 infection or an uninfected control (not recorded which).

The table lists this clonotype with a few counts. The CDR3, as DNA: TGCAGCGTTGGTGGGACTAGCGGACCGTCCTACGAGCAGTACTTC. Translation: CSVGGTSGPSYEQYF. V usage is TRBV29-1 and J usage is TRBJ2-7; 11 bases are a match to TRBD2. The V segment lost 4 bases and the J segment 1 base; nucleotides outside the gene matches: 6. Germline V lookup: CDR1 SQVTM, CDR2 ANQGSEA. CDR3 length: 15 amino acids.

The J gene is TRBJ1-1, the V gene TRBV19; D ambiguous. Germline V gene lookup returns CDR1 LNHDA and CDR2 SQIVND (reference sequence). V gave up 9 bases and J gave up 6 bases, with 5 bases separating them. This CDR3 comprises 9 residues. CDR3 sequence reads: CARGAEAFF. CDR3 coding DNA: TGTGCCAGAGGAGCTGAAGCTTTCTTT. The complete variable domain, with remaining parts taken from reference TRBV19 and TRBJ1-1, reads DGGITQSPKYLFRKEGQNVTLSCEQNLNHDAMYWYRQDPGQGLRLIYYSQIVNDFQKGDIAEGYSVSREKKESFPLTVTSAQKNPTAFYLCARGAEAFFGQGTRLTVV.

This clonotype was seen a few times. The V call is TRBV6-5, the J call TRBJ2-4, with 13 positions matching TRBD2. Germline V gene sequence: CDR1 MNHEY, CDR2 SVGAGI. V dropped 6 bases and J dropped 4; count of bases not matched to a gene: 15. The CDR3 totals 19 residues. The chain's CDR3 is CASSQGTSGIRPGKNIQYF. As DNA, the CDR3 is TGTGCCAGCAGCCAAGGGACTAGCGGGATACGCCCCGGTAAAAACATTCAGTACTTC.

V is TRBV28 and J is TRBJ1-6, with 11 bases matching TRBD1. Germline values: CDR1 MDHEN, CDR2 SYDVKM. The trim removed 7 bases at V and 9 bases at J, leaving 5 bases unmatched. The CDR3 sequence is 14 residues long. As DNA, the CDR3 is TGTGCCAGCACTCCGGGACAGGGGGGTTCACCCCTCCACTTT. Encoded protein: CASTPGQGGSPLHF.

CDR3 sequence: CASSPLTHYEQYF. The CDR3 DNA sequence: TGTGCCAGCAGCCCCCTGACTCACTACGAGCAGTACTTC. The chain recombines TRBV11-2 with TRBJ2-7; D is undetermined. The CDR3 has 13 amino acids. The germline gives CDR1 SGHAT, CDR2 FQNNGV. With 5 bases removed from V and 3 bases from J, the gap between germline ends came to 11 bases. The whole variable domain, remainder taken from reference TRBV11-2 and TRBJ2-7, is EAGVAQSPRYKIIEKRQSVAFWCNPISGHATLYWYQQILGQGPKLLIQFQNNGVVDDSQLPKDRFSAERLKGVDSTLKIQPAKLEDSAVYLCASSPLTHYEQYFGPGTRLTVT.

This clonotype was observed a few times. The chain employs TRBV2 and TRBJ2-1, with 9 bases matching TRBD2. V lost 6 bases and J lost 6; bases outside the gene matches: 15. There are 17 residues in the CDR3. Germline V gives CDR1 SNHLY, CDR2 FYNNEI. CDR3 sequence: CASSPTEGLAGINEQFF. For the CDR3, the DNA is TGTGCCAGCAGCCCAACCGAGGGGCTAGCGGGAATCAATGAGCAGTTCTTC.

This clonotype showed up just a few times. The chain links TRBV10-3 to TRBJ2-1; weak D call: TRBD2 (6 bases). Germline CDR1 ENHRY, CDR2 SYGVKD. The CDR3 totals 16 residues. V gave up 3 bases and J gave up 1 base, with 13 bases separating them. The CDR3 protein is CAISDPGLTSYNEQFF. CDR3 sequence (DNA): TGTGCCATCAGTGACCCGGGACTCACTTCCTACAATGAGCAGTTCTTC.

In its sample, this clonotype was seen a few times. The genes are TRBV6-5 and TRBJ2-2; tentative D call: TRBD1 (6 bases). Trimming pared 4 bases from V and 2 bases from J, leaving 14 bases between. Germline assignment: CDR1 MNHEY and CDR2 SVGAGI. The CDR3 consists of 16 residues. Written as DNA, the CDR3 is TGTGCCAGCAGTTTACTCCCGGGACACAACACCGGGGAGCTGTTTTTT. Translating it yields CASSLLPGHNTGELFF.

The V call is TRBV3-1, the J call TRBJ2-7; 11 nucleotides align to TRBD1. There are 15 residues in the CDR3. Germline trimming cut 4 bases from V and 5 bases from J; bases unmatched to any gene: 7. Germline CDR1 reads LGHDT; CDR2 reads YNNKEL (reference sequence). CDR3 bases: TGTGCCAGCAGCCTCAGGACAGGGGGCTGGAACGAGCAGTACTTC. This gives the protein CASSLRTGGWNEQYF.

This clonotype was seen only a few times. The chain links TRBV5-4 to TRBJ2-3; 7 nucleotides line up with TRBD1. V trimming: 4 bases; J trimming: 2 bases; junction bases outside the gene matches: 10. CDR1 is SGHNT and CDR2 is YYREEE in the germline V gene (reference sequence). The CDR3 is made up of 16 amino acids. The CDR3 reads CASSEVQGSFTDTQYF. The DNA of the CDR3 is TGTGCCAGCAGCGAAGTACAGGGGAGCTTCACAGATACGCAGTATTTT.

J is TRBJ2-5 and V is TRBV2; maybe TRBD2 (5 bases). The V end lost 6 bases, the J end lost 5 bases, and 13 bases lay between the germline ends. From germline, CDR1 is SNHLY and CDR2 FYNNEI. The CDR3 loop spans 13 amino acids. CDR3 in amino acids: CASRTGVGETQYF. CDR3 nucleotides: TGTGCCAGCAGAACCGGGGTCGGGGAGACCCAGTACTTC.

This chain connects TRBV7-9 to TRBJ1-1, with D perhaps TRBD1 (5 bases). CDR3 length: 15 amino acids. Trimming pared 5 bases from V and 8 bases from J, leaving 21 bases between. In germline, CDR1 is SEHNR, CDR2 FQNEAQ (reference sequence). The CDR3 bases are TGTGCCAGCAGCCTCTTGGGGACGGCGGCGGACGAAGCTTTCTTT. The encoded protein is CASSLLGTAADEAFF.

This clonotype was seen more than once but under ten times. V gene TRBV27 combines with J gene TRBJ2-3; D might be TRBD2 (5 bases). Trimming left V 5 bases short and J 5 bases short, with 17 bases between. The CDR3 runs 15 residues. The germline CDR1 and CDR2 sequences are MNHEY and SMNVEV (reference sequence). As DNA, the CDR3 is TGTGCCAGCAGTAACTCAGACTACCCCGGAGATACGCAGTATTTT. It codes for CASSNSDYPGDTQYF.

V and J are TRBV7-3 and TRBJ1-1; tentatively, D is TRBD1 (5 bases). CDR3 length: 13 residues. Germline lookup yields CDR1 SGHTA and CDR2 FQGTGA. Trimming stripped 5 bases from V and 6 bases from J, with 13 bases between. CDR3 in amino acids: CASSPHGGSEAFF. The CDR3 DNA reads TGTGCCAGCAGCCCCCATGGGGGGTCTGAAGCTTTCTTT.

By share, this clonotype ranks as medium-sized. The J gene is TRBJ2-3, the V gene TRBV7-6; no firm D call. The CDR3 totals 16 residues. Germline loops: CDR1 SGHVS, CDR2 FNYEAQ. The V end was cut by 4 bases, the J end by 3 bases, with 17 bases between. This chain's CDR3 is CASSSLPRWNTDTQYF. CDR3 nucleotides: TGTGCCAGCAGCTCACTCCCCCGTTGGAATACAGATACGCAGTATTTT.

This clonotype was counted many times. The chain couples TRBV27 to TRBJ2-7, with 12 bases fitting TRBD2. The CDR3 loop spans 15 amino acids. Germline V gene lookup returns CDR1 MNHEY and CDR2 SMNVEV (reference sequence). The J segment lost 5 bases and the V segment lost 6 bases, leaving 8 bases of the junction unmatched. The CDR3 nucleotides are TGTGCCAGCAGGACCCTAGCGGGAGGGGCTGACGAGCAGTACTTC. Amino acids: CASRTLAGGADEQYF.

This clonotype turned up a few times. The V call is TRBV7-9, the J call TRBJ2-7; D perhaps matches TRBD2 (6 bases). Trimming left V 5 bases short and J 4 bases short, with 21 bases between. This CDR3 has 16 residues. Germline V gene data show CDR1 as SEHNR and CDR2 as FQNEAQ (reference sequence). The CDR3 is CASSREHPTYRYEQYF. The CDR3 DNA reads as TGTGCCAGCAGCCGGGAGCACCCGACCTATCGGTACGAGCAGTACTTC.

J is TRBJ2-1 and V is TRBV12-3 or TRBV12-4; 10 nucleotides agree with TRBD2. Unmatched junction bases numbered 8, after V lost 8 bases and J lost 7 bases. The CDR3 is made up of 14 amino acids. Written as DNA, the CDR3 is TGTGCCAGCCGGAGCGGGAGGGAAAAGAATGAGCAGTTCTTC. It is translated as CASRSGREKNEQFF.

This clonotype was counted only a few times. The V call is TRBV12-3 or TRBV12-4, the J call TRBJ1-5, with 10 bases aligning to TRBD1. The CDR3 contains 14 residues. The V segment lost 6 bases and the J segment 2 bases; nucleotides outside the gene matches: 1. The CDR3 nucleotides are TGTGCCAGCAGGGGGACAGGGGGCAATCAGCCCCAGCATTTT. Its protein product is CASRGTGGNQPQHF.

This clonotype appeared a single time. The chain's CDR3 is CASLGTVNTEAFF. The CDR3 DNA sequence: TGTGCCAGCTTGGGGACAGTGAACACTGAAGCTTTCTTT. This rearrangement joins TRBV7-9 to TRBJ1-1, with 7 bases fitting TRBD1. Germline V gene sequence: CDR1 SEHNR, CDR2 FQNEAQ (reference sequence). The CDR3 totals 13 residues. V gave up 8 bases and J gave up 0 bases; unmatched junction bases: 3.

This clonotype was seen a few times. The gene calls are TRBV9 and TRBJ2-5; 12 bases map to TRBD2. Germline V gives CDR1 SGDLS, CDR2 YYNGEE. The CDR3 totals 17 residues. The junction had 12 bases not matched to a gene; V was cut back by 2 bases and J by 7 bases. Here the CDR3 reads CASSVNTLAGGGGTQYF. CDR3 sequence (DNA): TGTGCCAGCAGCGTCAACACACTAGCGGGAGGTGGAGGGACCCAGTACTTC.

This clonotype was picked up many times. The gene calls are TRBV7-2 and TRBJ2-1, with D unresolved. The germline V gene encodes CDR1 SGHTA and CDR2 FQGNSA. This CDR3 spans 17 amino acids. The germline V and J ends were trimmed by 0 bases and 7 bases, with 19 bases remaining between them. This chain's CDR3 is CASSLANSPPLVNEQFF. The DNA for the CDR3 is TGTGCCAGCAGCTTAGCTAACAGCCCTCCCCTAGTAAATGAGCAGTTCTTC. Supplemented by reference TRBV7-2 and TRBJ2-1, the full variable domain reads GAGVSQSPSNKVTEKGKDVELRCDPISGHTALYWYRQSLGQGLEFLIYFQGNSAPDKSGLPSDRFSAERTGGSVSTLTIQRTQQEDSAVYLCASSLANSPPLVNEQFFGPGTRLTVL.

The CDR3 DNA sequence: TGTGCCTGGAGTGTCGGAAATGTCTACGAGCAGTACTTC. Translated, it gives CAWSVGNVYEQYF. The J gene is TRBJ2-7, the V gene TRBV30; D not resolved. The CDR3 covers 13 residues. The ends were cut back, 0 bases at V and 3 bases at J, with 9 bases in the middle. The germline V gene encodes CDR1 GTSNPN and CDR2 SVGIG (reference sequence).

This clonotype has just a few counts. The J gene is TRBJ2-1, the V gene TRBV7-9, with 12 bases fitting TRBD2. After removal of 3 bases from V and 7 bases from J, the junction contained 4 bases not matched to a gene. Germline values: CDR1 SEHNR, CDR2 FQNEAQ (reference sequence). This CDR3 region has 15 residues. Here the CDR3 reads CASSFGTSGRNEQFF. The CDR3 DNA follows: TGTGCCAGCAGCTTTGGAACTAGCGGGAGGAATGAGCAGTTCTTC.